The clone carrying this T cell receptor beta chain was counted a few times. Its specificity is not known. TCRdb recomputed calls from the RT-PCR reads with MiXCR, one row per CDR3 protein. The sample holds fewer than 550,000 distinct CDR3 sequences, roughly 23% seen once. The sample comes from a study of response to subunit inactivated influenza vaccine. In germline, CDR1 is DFQATT, CDR2 SNEGSKA (reference sequence). The CDR3 is 11 amino acids. V lost 7 bases to trimming and J lost 4 bases, with 8 bases between them. Study findings and constraints: Few additional T cells are recruited per seasonal influenza vaccination, authors suggested.

This rearrangement joins TRBV20-1 to TRBJ2-1; D is undetermined. Specimen: CD4+ T cells sorted from PBMCs, collected around 5 days after vaccination. This receptor was obtained from a man aged 45 to 65 who received an inactivated influenza vaccine. This chain's CDR3 is CSGEDYNEQFF. For the CDR3, the DNA is TGCAGTGGTGAGGATTACAATGAGCAGTTCTTC.